The 29 T cell receptor beta chains below all came from one sample that was sequenced in a study of cytomegalovirus exposure and HLA in healthy donors. The protocol was immunoSEQ multiplex PCR, while the TCRdb copy is restricted to in-frame clones and leaves out a portion. The repertoire consists of about 220,000 clones, with roughly 83% occurring once and the leading ten covering around 15%. Sequencing was carried out using PBMCs. All receptors derive from a woman younger than 45 in good health and CMV-seropositive.

V usage is TRBV5-1 and J usage is TRBJ1-5, with 8 bases fitting TRBD1. The CDR3 extends over 15 amino acids. Germline V gives CDR1 SGHRS, CDR2 YFSETQ. Losses at the gene ends were 2 bases for V and 2 bases for J; bases not matched to a gene: 3. DNA for the CDR3: TGCGCCAGCAGCTTACAGGGGGAAGGCAATCAGCCCCAGCATTTT. The encoded protein is CASSLQGEGNQPQHF.

This chain uses TRBV28 with TRBJ2-3, with 12 positions matching TRBD2. The CDR3 has 17 residues. Germline CDR1 reads MDHEN; CDR2 reads SYDVKM. Losses at the gene ends were 6 bases for V and 2 bases for J; bases not matched to a gene: 9. The CDR3 DNA sequence: TGTGCCAGCAGCCTAGAGGGACTAGCGGGTCTCACAGATACGCAGTATTTT. Its protein is CASSLEGLAGLTDTQYF.

The chain combines TRBV6-5 with TRBJ2-7; D may match TRBD1 or TRBD2 (5 bases each). The CDR3 contains 11 residues. V was cut by 6 bases and J by 6 bases, with 9 bases left in between. CDR1 MNHEY and CDR2 SVGAGI come from the germline V gene. The CDR3 region has the DNA TGTGCCAGCAGGAGGGGTGGCGAGCAGTACTTC. Translation gives CASRRGGEQYF.

The chain recombines TRBV2 with TRBJ1-2, with 8 bases fitting TRBD1. CDR1 is SNHLY, CDR2 FYNNEI, per germline. The CDR3 extends over 14 amino acids. The junction had 15 bases not matched to a gene; V was cut back by 10 bases and J by 8 bases. CDR3 sequence: CANPGWTGKEGYTF. The DNA for the CDR3 is TGTGCCAACCCGGGGTGGACAGGGAAGGAGGGCTACACCTTC.

V is TRBV5-7 and J is TRBJ2-7; 7 bases agree with TRBD2. TRBV5-7 falls under the ORF class, with uncertain function. After removal of 3 bases from V and 2 bases from J, the junction contained 11 bases not matched to a gene. The CDR3 totals 16 residues. CDR3 nucleotides: TGTGCCAGCAGCTGGACCGCTAGCGGAAGGACCTACGAGCAGTACTTC. As protein: CASSWTASGRTYEQYF.

The CDR3 DNA is TGCGCCAGCAGCTTGGAGTCGTTGGGCAGGGTGAACACTGAAGCTTTCTTT. Its translation: CASSLESLGRVNTEAFF. The gene calls are TRBV5-1 and TRBJ1-1; the D gene is possibly TRBD1 (5 bases). CDR1 is SGHRS, CDR2 YFSETQ, per germline. Trimming left V 0 bases short and J 0 bases short, with 15 bases between. The CDR3 consists of 17 residues. Drawing the rest from reference TRBV5-1 and TRBJ1-1, the complete variable domain is KAGVTQTPRYLIKTRGQQVTLSCSPISGHRSVSWYQQTPGQGLQFLFEYFSETQRNKGNFPGRFSGRQFSNSRSEMNVSTLELGDSALYLCASSLESLGRVNTEAFFGQGTRLTVV.

The V and J genes are TRBV6-5 and TRBJ2-5, with D perhaps TRBD1 (5 bases). The germline V gene encodes CDR1 MNHEY and CDR2 SVGAGI. CDR3 size: 15 residues. V lost 5 bases and J 2 bases, leaving 15 bases between the germline ends. The CDR3 is CASSVFGHRQETQYF. DNA for the CDR3: TGTGCCAGCAGTGTATTTGGACACCGACAAGAGACCCAGTACTTC.

V usage is TRBV2 and J usage is TRBJ1-1; TRBD1 agrees at 8 bases. Germline V gene sequence: CDR1 SNHLY, CDR2 FYNNEI. The V segment lost 6 bases and the J segment 1 base; nucleotides outside the gene matches: 4. This CDR3 has 14 residues. CDR3 sequence: CASSRQGPNTEAFF. CDR3 bases: TGTGCCAGCAGCCGACAGGGGCCGAACACTGAAGCTTTCTTT.

The chain has TRBV28 and TRBJ2-7; 8 nucleotides match TRBD1. The V segment lost 8 bases and the J segment 5 bases; nucleotides outside the gene matches: 8. This CDR3 is 13 amino acids long. Germline loops: CDR1 MDHEN, CDR2 SYDVKM. The CDR3 protein is CASLTGGVDEQYF. DNA of the CDR3: TGTGCCAGCCTAACAGGGGGTGTCGACGAGCAGTACTTC.

The chain combines TRBV25-1 with TRBJ1-1, with 7 bases aligning to TRBD1. The germline V gene has CDR1 MGHDK and CDR2 SYGVNS. V shed 7 bases and J 4 bases; nucleotides not matched to a gene: 6. The CDR3 spans 13 residues. The CDR3 nucleotides read TGTGCCAGCACGACAGGGTTGCCCACTGAAGCTTTCTTT. Protein product: CASTTGLPTEAFF.

The rearrangement joins TRBV5-1 to TRBJ1-1; D unresolved. Germline V CDR1 and CDR2: SGHRS, YFSETQ. V was trimmed by 2 bases and J by 7 bases, leaving 18 bases between them. This CDR3 has 15 amino acids. CDR3 protein: CASSFAPGRSSEAFF. CDR3 sequence (DNA): TGCGCCAGCAGCTTCGCCCCTGGCAGGTCGAGTGAAGCTTTCTTT.

CDR3 in amino acids: CASSYSDRGGNTEAFF. CDR3 DNA: TGTGCCAGCAGTTACTCGGACAGGGGCGGGAACACTGAAGCTTTCTTT. The chain couples TRBV6-5 to TRBJ1-1, with 9 bases that match TRBD1. The V gene end was trimmed by 0 bases and the J gene end by 1 base; junction bases not matched to a gene: 3. Per germline, CDR1 MNHEY and CDR2 SVGAGI. CDR3 length: 16 residues.

This clone appeared a few times. The rearrangement uses TRBV4-1 and TRBJ2-7, with a weak D call TRBD1 (6 bases). Germline V lookup: CDR1 MGHRA, CDR2 YSYEKL. Trimming shortened V by 0 bases and J by 2 bases, and 11 bases separated the two germline ends. The CDR3 extends over 15 amino acids. The CDR3 loop reads CASSQDPGVPYEQYF. The CDR3 coding sequence is TGCGCCAGCAGCCAAGATCCAGGGGTGCCCTACGAGCAGTACTTC.

The CDR3 region is CASLPGTPSSGNTIYF. For the CDR3, the DNA is TGTGCCAGCCTCCCCGGGACACCGAGCTCTGGAAACACCATATATTTT. The V and J genes are TRBV27 and TRBJ1-3; D is perhaps TRBD1 (6 bases). This CDR3 contains 16 residues. V shed 8 bases and J shed 0 bases, with 17 bases lying between them. The germline V gene has CDR1 MNHEY and CDR2 SMNVEV (reference sequence).

The chain joins TRBV28 to TRBJ2-1, with 11 nucleotides matching TRBD1. CDR1 MDHEN and CDR2 SYDVKM come from the germline V gene. The CDR3 runs to 13 residues. V trimming: 5 bases; J trimming: 7 bases; junction bases outside the gene matches: 1. The CDR3 spells CASSGTGGNEQFF. In DNA form, the CDR3 reads TGTGCCAGCAGTGGGACAGGGGGAAATGAGCAGTTCTTC.

This clone appeared a few times. The rearrangement uses TRBV6-1 and TRBJ1-5; no clear D. Germline assignment: CDR1 MNHNS and CDR2 SASEGT. The CDR3 is made up of 12 amino acids. V lost 5 bases and J 0 bases, leaving 2 bases between the germline ends. This CDR3 reads CASSFSNQPQHF. CDR3 nucleotide sequence: TGTGCCAGCAGTTTTAGCAATCAGCCCCAGCATTTT.

This chain connects TRBV11-3 to TRBJ2-6, with D possibly TRBD1 on 6 matching bases. The CDR3 length is 15 residues. Germline values: CDR1 SGHNT, CDR2 YENEEA. V lost 5 bases and J 4 bases, leaving 12 bases between the germline ends. The CDR3 loop reads CASSPRGSGANVLTF. The CDR3, as DNA: TGTGCCAGCAGCCCAAGGGGGTCCGGGGCCAACGTCCTGACTTTC.

The V call is TRBV27, the J call TRBJ2-7; the D is unclear. The CDR3 extends over 13 amino acids. V gave up 4 bases and J gave up 6 bases, with 13 bases separating them. Germline lookup yields CDR1 MNHEY and CDR2 SMNVEV (reference sequence). The CDR3 DNA sequence: TGTGCCAGCAGTTCTGCCGGGCGCGCCGAGCAGTACTTC. It specifies CASSSAGRAEQYF.

V and J are TRBV4-2 and TRBJ1-1; D gene ambiguous. The CDR3 is 15 amino acids. Trimming left V 0 bases short and J 1 base short, with 9 bases between. CDR1 and CDR2 (germline): LGHNA, YNFKEQ. CDR3 in DNA: TGTGCCAGCAGCCAAGAACAGTTACCGAACACTGAAGCTTTCTTT. This codes for CASSQEQLPNTEAFF.

This rearrangement joins TRBV2 to TRBJ2-1; possibly TRBD1 for D (6 bases). This CDR3 region has 13 residues. Trimming cost V 7 bases and J 4 bases, with 11 bases left between them. The germline V gene has CDR1 SNHLY and CDR2 FYNNEI. The CDR3 is CASTPDSYNEQFF. Here the CDR3 DNA reads TGTGCCAGCACCCCGGACAGTTACAATGAGCAGTTCTTC.

This clone has just one count. The J gene is TRBJ2-4, the V gene TRBV6-5; D call uncertain. Germline V gives CDR1 MNHEY, CDR2 SVGAGI. V lost 2 bases, J lost 3 bases, and 8 bases lay in between. The CDR3 contains 14 residues. For the CDR3, the DNA is TGTGCCAGCAGTTACGCTCGGGTCAAAAACATTCAGTACTTC. It specifies CASSYARVKNIQYF.

The V call is TRBV5-1, the J call TRBJ1-5; D is unclear. V lost 3 bases and J lost 4, with 8 bases in between. The CDR3 runs 13 residues. Germline assignment: CDR1 SGHRS and CDR2 YFSETQ. CDR3 residues: CASSSRINQPQHF. The CDR3 DNA sequence: TGCGCCAGCAGCTCACGGATAAATCAGCCCCAGCATTTT.

This chain joins TRBV9 and TRBJ2-1; TRBD2 agrees at 7 bases. This CDR3 is built from 13 residues. V shed 1 base and J 10 bases; nucleotides not matched to a gene: 5. Germline-derived CDR1 and CDR2 are SGDLS and YYNGEE. The CDR3 DNA reads as TGTGCCAGCAGCGTAACAGCGGGAATAGAGCAGTTCTTC. It specifies CASSVTAGIEQFF.

This clone was detected only once. V gene TRBV2 combines with J gene TRBJ2-2; 11 bases are shared with TRBD1. The J segment lost 7 bases and the V segment lost 6 bases, leaving 4 bases of the junction unmatched. The CDR3 has 14 amino acids. Germline V lookup: CDR1 SNHLY, CDR2 FYNNEI. CDR3 nucleotides: TGTGCCAGCAGCTACGGGACAGGGGGCGGGGAGCTGTTTTTT. Its protein product is CASSYGTGGGELFF.

In this sample, this clone turned up once. V is TRBV7-9 and J is TRBJ1-1; no clear D. Germline V CDR1 and CDR2: SEHNR, FQNEAQ (reference sequence). V was trimmed by 6 bases and J by 0 bases, leaving 8 bases between them. This CDR3 is 13 amino acids long. The CDR3 here is CASRPGMNTEAFF. CDR3 nucleotides: TGTGCCAGCAGGCCGGGTATGAACACTGAAGCTTTCTTT.

The chain links TRBV6-5 to TRBJ1-2, with TRBD1 matching over 9 bases. V lost 0 bases, J lost 1 base, and 0 bases stayed unmatched. Germline V gives CDR1 MNHEY, CDR2 SVGAGI. The CDR3 is made up of 15 amino acids. The CDR3 region has the DNA TGTGCCAGCAGTTACTCGGGACAGGGTAACTATGGCTACACCTTC. It yields the protein CASSYSGQGNYGYTF.

The J gene is TRBJ2-1, the V gene TRBV27, with a weak D call TRBD2 (5 bases). Trimming left V 6 bases short and J 0 bases short, with 9 bases between. CDR3 length equals 14 residues. CDR1 is MNHEY and CDR2 is SMNVEV in the germline V gene (reference sequence). The CDR3 loop reads CASRAGGSYNEQFF. In DNA, the CDR3 is TGTGCCAGCAGGGCGGGTGGCTCCTACAATGAGCAGTTCTTC.

This clone came up once. The CDR3: CASSLTGQGGTEAFF. DNA for the CDR3: TGCGCCAGCAGCTTAACGGGACAGGGAGGCACTGAAGCTTTCTTT. The chain combines TRBV5-1 with TRBJ1-1; 9 bases map to TRBD1. The CDR3 totals 15 residues. V shed 2 bases and J 4 bases; nucleotides not matched to a gene: 6. The V gene's germline CDR1 is SGHRS and CDR2 YFSETQ.

The V gene is TRBV27, the J gene TRBJ1-2; the D gene is possibly TRBD1 (5 bases). The CDR3 sequence is 16 residues long. Trimming took off 6 bases at V and 0 bases at J, with 17 bases between the two ends. From germline, CDR1 is MNHEY and CDR2 SMNVEV (reference sequence). CDR3 sequence: CASRRNIDRANYGYTF. In nucleotides, the CDR3 is TGTGCCAGCAGGAGAAATATAGACAGAGCTAACTATGGCTACACCTTC.